Described below is a single T cell receptor (beta chain) sequence and its context. Its target antigen remains unknown. No base-level quality is on record; no much larger clone is a single base apart. The sample is drawn from a study of T cells in tuberculosis (dated by TCRdb to 2017 to 2018). Regarding the complete study: The study combined CD1B tetramers and high-throughput TCR immunosequencing to characterize T cells specific for the mycobacterial lipid antigen glucose monomycolate (GMM). With approximately 11 people per group, a South African clinical cohort compared IGRA-negative adolescents, IGRA-positive adolescents with latent tuberculosis, and adults with active tuberculosis. Broader findings and caveats from the paper: Which clinical samples got chosen depended on the availability of cryopreserved specimens, and the active tuberculosis cases were adults, whereas the controls were adolescents. An accuracy of 85% to 90% (AUROC around 0.87) was reached by a classifier using the diverse GMM-specific repertoire, compared with 70% to 75% accuracy when GEM motif frequencies were used. Smaller NN-distances were partly driven by shorter CDR3-alpha lengths in active tuberculosis patients, and statistical significance was not reached for the TCR-beta difference. Smaller mean NN-distances to GMM-specific TCRs were observed in active tuberculosis TCR-alpha repertoires than in IGRA-negative controls, suggesting clonal expansion of GMM-specific TCRs.

Including the terminal cysteine and phenylalanine, the CDR3 comprises 14 residues. Only CDR3 DNA remains: 42 bases, in frame from the first base. Via the germline V gene, CDR1 is SNHLY and CDR2 FYNNEI. Trimming at the junction amounts to 3 bases on V and 4 bases on J, and the germline ends lie 10 bases apart. At study entry, a tuberculin skin test and the QuantiFERON-TB GOLD In-Tube IGRA were used to screen adolescents for latent tuberculosis infection. Immunosequencing of unsorted cryopreserved PBMC covered, on average, around 100,000 T cells per clinical donor. Eleven high schools in the Worcester region of the Western Cape, South Africa, served as enrollment sites for adolescents aged 12 to 18 years. Ten M. tuberculosis-infected adolescents and about 10 uninfected adolescents were selected, with the two groups matched for age and sex. PBMC from adolescents were isolated by density centrifugation from freshly drawn heparinized blood and were then cryopreserved.

TCR libraries were generated with the immunoSEQ multiplex PCR assay, using TCR-beta and/or TCR-alpha/delta assays for each sample. Amplified TCR libraries were sequenced on the Illumina high-throughput platform. Turning to the authors' computational methods: Clustering and dimensionality reduction relied on pairwise TCRdist distances among GMM-specific receptors from T cells that were either sorted ex vivo or expanded in vitro. Each clinical repertoire received a mean NN-distance score, defined as the average TCRdist to the nearest 10% of tetramer-positive reference sequences. GEM TCR motif frequency was computed as the fraction of unique TCRs matching known GEM sequences by V/J usage and CDR3 length. Active tuberculosis was classified by linear discriminant analysis with leave-one-out cross-validation, implemented in scikit-learn. Imported from immuneACCESS, the table was reduced by TCRdb to in-frame sequences with V and J called. These copies leave out some clones; in studies compared against another copy, an unresolved V gene accounts for under half, and the cause of the remainder is not known. The V and J calls and the clone size are those of that table, but D and trimming were determined from the DNA. For this sample there are 26,000 or so clones; roughly 89% appear just once. Around 5.7% of the sample is taken by the ten largest.

This clonotype was sampled from a donor between 10 and 35 years old with latent tuberculosis or without tuberculosis infection. This chain joins TRBV2 to TRBJ2-1; there is no confident call for the D gene. The source material was PBMCs. The DNA sequence is given as TGTGCCAGCAGTGAGAGACTCCAGTACAATGAGCAGTTCTTC. Its translation reads: CASSERLQYNEQFF.